This T cell receptor (beta chain) comes out of a study of shared clonotypes between healthy human individuals. Study-level results: Compared with memory subsets, naive subsets generally had larger estimated richness. Roughly 5% of naive CD4 clonotypes were common to a handful of donors.

The assay was immunoSEQ multiplex PCR, and TCRdb's table has in-frame clones only and misses some. Of millions of clones in the sample, around 94% were seen once. The V gene end was trimmed by 6 bases and the J gene end by 0 bases; junction bases not matched to a gene: 14. The CDR3 covers 17 residues. CDR1 is SGDLS and CDR2 is YYNGEE in the germline V gene. Comment on this clone: Its matching antigen is unknown.

Every donor was a Caucasian adult from Nashville, Tennessee. A split of CD4+ cells into CD45RA+ naive and CD45RA-negative memory subsets was performed. The chain uses TRBV9 and TRBJ1-1, with 7 bases aligning to TRBD1. The sequence was collected from a man younger than 35 in good health. Sequencing was performed on naive CD4+ T cells sorted from blood. Subset indicated: CD45RA+ positively selected. CDR3 loop: CASTRGGEIGLNTEAFF. In DNA form, the CDR3 reads TGTGCCAGCACCAGAGGGGGCGAGATAGGTTTGAACACTGAAGCTTTCTTT.